What follows are 3 T cell receptor beta chains derived from one specimen sequenced in a study of blood T cell repertoires in COVID-19. The assay was immunoSEQ multiplex PCR, and TCRdb's table has in-frame clones only and misses some. The sample has approximately 72,000 clones, around 85% seen once; the top ten hold roughly a third. Sequences were obtained from peripheral blood. The receptors stem from an elderly woman with active or convalescent COVID-19.

The rearrangement joins TRBV10-3 to TRBJ2-5; TRBD2 matches at 10 bases. Per germline, CDR1 ENHRY and CDR2 SYGVKD. V was pared by 8 bases and J by 2 bases, with 2 bases of the junction left unmatched. The CDR3 totals 13 residues. As DNA, the CDR3 is TGTGCCATCCGAGCGGGGGGGCAAGAGACCCAGTACTTC. Protein sequence: CAIRAGGQETQYF.

The CDR3 coding sequence is TGTGCCAGCACGCGATCCACCCTTAAATCCGAGCAGTACTTC. Amino acids: CASTRSTLKSEQYF. The chain joins TRBV28 to TRBJ2-7, with no clear D. Germline CDR1 and CDR2: MDHEN and SYDVKM. V gave up 7 bases and J gave up 6 bases, with 19 bases separating them. The CDR3 length is 14 residues.

This chain uses TRBV2 with TRBJ2-1; 10 bases are a match to TRBD1. The CDR3 totals 13 residues. Germline V lookup: CDR1 SNHLY, CDR2 FYNNEI. J gave up 11 bases and V 6 bases, and 7 bases lay outside the gene matches. Here the CDR3 DNA reads TGTGCCAGCAGCCGAGGGACAGGGGAAAAGCAGTTCTTC. This translates into CASSRGTGEKQFF.